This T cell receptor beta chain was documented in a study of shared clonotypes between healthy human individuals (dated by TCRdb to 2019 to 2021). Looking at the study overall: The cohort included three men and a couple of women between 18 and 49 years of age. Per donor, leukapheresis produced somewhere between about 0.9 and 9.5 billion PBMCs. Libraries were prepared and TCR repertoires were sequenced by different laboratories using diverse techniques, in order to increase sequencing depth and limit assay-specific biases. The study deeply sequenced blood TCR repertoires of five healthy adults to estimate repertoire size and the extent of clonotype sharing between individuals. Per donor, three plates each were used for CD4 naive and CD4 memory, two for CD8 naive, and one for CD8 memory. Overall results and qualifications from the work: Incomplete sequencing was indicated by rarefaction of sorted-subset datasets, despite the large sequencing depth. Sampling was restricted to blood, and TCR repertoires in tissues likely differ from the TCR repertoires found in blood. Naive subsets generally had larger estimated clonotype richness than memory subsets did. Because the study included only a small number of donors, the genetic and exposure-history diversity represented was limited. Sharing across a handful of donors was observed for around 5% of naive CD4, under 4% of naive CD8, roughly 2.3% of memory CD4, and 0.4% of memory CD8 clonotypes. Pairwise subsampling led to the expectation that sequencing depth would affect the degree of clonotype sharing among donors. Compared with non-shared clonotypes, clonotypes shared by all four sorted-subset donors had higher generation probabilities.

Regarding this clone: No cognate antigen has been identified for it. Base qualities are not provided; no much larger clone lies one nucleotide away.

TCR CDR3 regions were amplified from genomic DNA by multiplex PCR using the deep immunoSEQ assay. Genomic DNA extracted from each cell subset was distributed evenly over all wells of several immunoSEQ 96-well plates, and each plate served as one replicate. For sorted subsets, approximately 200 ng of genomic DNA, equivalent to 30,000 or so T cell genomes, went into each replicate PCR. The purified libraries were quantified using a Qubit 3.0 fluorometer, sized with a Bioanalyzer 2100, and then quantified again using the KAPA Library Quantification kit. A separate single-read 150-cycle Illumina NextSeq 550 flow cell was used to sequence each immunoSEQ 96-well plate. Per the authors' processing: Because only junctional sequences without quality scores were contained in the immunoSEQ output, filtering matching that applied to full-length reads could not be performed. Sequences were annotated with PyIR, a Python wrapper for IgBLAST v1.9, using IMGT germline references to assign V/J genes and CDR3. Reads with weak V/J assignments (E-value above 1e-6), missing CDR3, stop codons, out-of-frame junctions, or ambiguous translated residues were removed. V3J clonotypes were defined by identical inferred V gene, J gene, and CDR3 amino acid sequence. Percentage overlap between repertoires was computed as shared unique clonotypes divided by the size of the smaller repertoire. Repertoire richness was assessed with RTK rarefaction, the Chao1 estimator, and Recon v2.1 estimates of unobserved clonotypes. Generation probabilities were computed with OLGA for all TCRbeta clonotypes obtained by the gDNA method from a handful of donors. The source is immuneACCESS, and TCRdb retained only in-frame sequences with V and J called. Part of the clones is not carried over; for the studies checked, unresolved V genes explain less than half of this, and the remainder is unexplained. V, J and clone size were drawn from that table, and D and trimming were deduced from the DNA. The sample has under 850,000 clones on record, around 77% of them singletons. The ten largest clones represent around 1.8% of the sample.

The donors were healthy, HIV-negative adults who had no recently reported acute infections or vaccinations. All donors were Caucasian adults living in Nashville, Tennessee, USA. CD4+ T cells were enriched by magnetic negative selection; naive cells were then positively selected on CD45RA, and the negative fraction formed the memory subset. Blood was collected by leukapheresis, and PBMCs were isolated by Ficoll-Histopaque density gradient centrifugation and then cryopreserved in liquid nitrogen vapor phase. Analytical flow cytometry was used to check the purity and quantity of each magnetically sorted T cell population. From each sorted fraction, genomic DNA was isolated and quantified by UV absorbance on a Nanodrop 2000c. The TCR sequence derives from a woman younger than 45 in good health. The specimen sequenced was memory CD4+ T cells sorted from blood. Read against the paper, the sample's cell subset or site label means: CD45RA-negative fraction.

The encoded CDR3 is CASSFPPGQGTDTQYF. The nucleotides read TGTGCCAGCAGTTTTCCCCCGGGACAGGGCACAGATACGCAGTATTTT. The chain is assembled from TRBV28 and TRBJ2-3; 8 bases in between match TRBD1. CDR1 and CDR2 were assigned from the germline V gene as MDHEN and SYDVKM. Clipping removes 3 bases from V and 1 base from J, with 6 as the unmatched junction base count. There are 16 amino acids in the CDR3, from cysteine to phenylalanine inclusive. Of all the DNA, just the CDR3 is kept, 48 bases in frame from base 1.